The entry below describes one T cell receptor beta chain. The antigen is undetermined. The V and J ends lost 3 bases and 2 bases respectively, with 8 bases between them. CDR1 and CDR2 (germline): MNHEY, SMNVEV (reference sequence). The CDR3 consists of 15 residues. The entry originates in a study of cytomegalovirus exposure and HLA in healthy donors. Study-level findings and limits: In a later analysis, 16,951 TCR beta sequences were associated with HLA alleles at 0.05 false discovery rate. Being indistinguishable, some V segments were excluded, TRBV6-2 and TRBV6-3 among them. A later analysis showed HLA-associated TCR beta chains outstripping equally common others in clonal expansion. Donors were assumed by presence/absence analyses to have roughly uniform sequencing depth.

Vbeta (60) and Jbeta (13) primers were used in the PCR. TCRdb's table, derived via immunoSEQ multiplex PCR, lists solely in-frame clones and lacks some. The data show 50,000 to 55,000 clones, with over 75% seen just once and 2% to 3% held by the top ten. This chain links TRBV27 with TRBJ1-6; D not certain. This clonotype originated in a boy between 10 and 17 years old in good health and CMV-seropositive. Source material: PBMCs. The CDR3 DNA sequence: TGTGCCAGCAGTTTCGGCAGGACCTATAATTCACCCCTCCACTTT. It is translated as CASSFGRTYNSPLHF.